The 6 T cell receptor beta chains listed next were all sequenced from one sample in a study of vaccination and CD4 T cells after COVID-19. For these receptors, no antigen is known. Scientists ran DNA taken from cultured CD4+ T cells through the Oncomine TCR Beta short-read assay for sequencing. TCRdb redid the calling of the PCR reads with MiXCR, one entry per CDR3 protein. This sample has 5,500 to 7,500 distinct CDR3 sequences, with 50% to 65% found just once. Treatment defined: roughly ten-day PBMC culture with coronavirus spike peptide pools or control peptides (ViraFEST assay). Sequencing input: CD4+ T cells from blood, cultured in vitro. All receptors come from a human donor who had recovered from COVID-19.

This clonotype occurred a few times. This sequence joins TRBV12-3 or TRBV12-4 and TRBJ1-6; weak D call: TRBD1 (6 bases). The V end lost 2 bases, the J end lost 7 bases, and 12 bases lay between the germline ends. CDR3 length: 15 residues. The DNA of the CDR3 is TGTGCCAGCAGTTTATTGTCGGGGGGCAATTCACCCCTCCACTTT. The encoded protein is CASSLLSGGNSPLHF.

The DNA for the CDR3 is TGTGCCAGCAGCTTAGAATGGACAACCCACGAGCAGTACTTC. Protein product: CASSLEWTTHEQYF. This chain connects TRBV7-9 to TRBJ2-7; D possibly corresponds to TRBD1 (5 bases). V was clipped by 1 base and J by 5 bases, with 12 bases between them. The CDR3 is 14 amino acids. From germline, CDR1 is SEHNR and CDR2 FQNEAQ (reference sequence).

The rearrangement links TRBV24-1 to TRBJ2-5; tentative D call: TRBD1 (8 bases). Germline CDR1 KGHDR, CDR2 SFDVKD. V dropped 4 bases and J dropped 0 bases, with 17 bases sitting between them. The CDR3 has 17 amino acids. CDR3 coding DNA: TGTGCCACCAGTGACTGGAGCGGGACAGGCTACCAAGAGACCCAGTACTTC. This encodes CATSDWSGTGYQETQYF.

This chain links TRBV9 with TRBJ1-1; D unclear. Germline CDR1 and CDR2: SGDLS and YYNGEE. This CDR3 has 14 amino acids. The V and J ends lost 8 bases and 1 base respectively, with 15 bases between them. The CDR3 nucleotides read TGTGCCAGTACACCCCGGAGCTGGAACACTGAAGCTTTCTTT. It specifies CASTPRSWNTEAFF.

This chain connects TRBV6-1 to TRBJ2-5; maybe TRBD2 (6 bases). Germline CDR1 MNHNS, CDR2 SASEGT. Trimming took off 6 bases at V and 2 bases at J, with 19 bases between the two ends. This CDR3 contains 16 residues. CDR3 in amino acids: CASSDSSAGRQETQYF. In DNA, the CDR3 is TGTGCCAGCAGCGACAGCTCTGCGGGGCGACAAGAGACCCAGTACTTC.

The chain uses TRBV5-5 and TRBJ1-6; 8 nucleotides match TRBD1. The V and J ends lost 0 bases and 7 bases, in that order; junction bases with no gene match: 0. CDR3 length equals 14 residues. Germline assignment: CDR1 SGHKS and CDR2 YYEKEE (reference sequence). CDR3 region: CASSLAGGNSPLHF. The CDR3 region has the DNA TGTGCCAGCAGCTTGGCAGGGGGCAATTCACCCCTCCACTTT.